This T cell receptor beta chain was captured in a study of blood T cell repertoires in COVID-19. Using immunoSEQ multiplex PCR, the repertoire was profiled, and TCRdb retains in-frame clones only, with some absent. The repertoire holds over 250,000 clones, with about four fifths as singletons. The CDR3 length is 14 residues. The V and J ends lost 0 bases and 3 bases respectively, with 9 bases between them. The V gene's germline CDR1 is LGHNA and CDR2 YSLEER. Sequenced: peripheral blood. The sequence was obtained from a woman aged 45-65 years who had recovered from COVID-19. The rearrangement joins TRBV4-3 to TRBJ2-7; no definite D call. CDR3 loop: CASSQDSRGYEQYF. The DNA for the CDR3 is TGCGCCAGCAGCCAAGATTCTAGAGGCTACGAGCAGTACTTC.